This TCR beta chain was sequenced in a study of breast tumors, draining lymph nodes, adjacent tissues (dated by TCRdb to between 2015 and 2016). Study-wide context: Breast cancer patients provided tumor, adjacent nontumor tissue and axillary lymph nodes, and the study compared the TCR beta repertoires across these three sources. The study aimed to assess the relationships and possible T-cell exchange between tumor, surrounding tissue and draining lymph node repertoires in human breast cancer.

Here is what the overall study found, with its caveats: The conclusion that tumor T cells originate in lymph nodes was presented as consistent with a hypothesis rather than as directly demonstrated. The similarity between tumor and nontumor tissue repertoires was significantly greater in luminal-like breast cancer than in basal-like breast cancer. A scenario in which most tumor T cells derive from the lymph node and then expand within tumor tissue was judged to be consistent with the data. Tumor T-cell repertoires showed less diversity than lymph node repertoires and more diversity than nontumor tissue repertoires, and tumor T-cell repertoires showed preferential V and J gene usage.

Sequenced using an Illumina HiSeq 2000. Multiplex PCR amplification was used to generate the TCR beta chain libraries. High-throughput sequencing was used to analyze the amplified TCR beta chain products. The public sequencing data were trimmed at Q25 with fastp and processed into clonotypes with MiXCR by TCRdb, which kept only in-frame beta chains. Each CDR3 protein appears once, grouped with its most common genes and DNA. Recorded for this sample are some 130,000 distinct CDR3 sequences; 20% to 25% of them occurred a single time. The leading ten clones occupy 2.6% of the sample. This clonotype was seen ten or more times. What this receptor recognizes is not known. The input lacks base qualities; no much larger clone sits a single base away. CDR1 and CDR2 were assigned from the germline V gene (reference sequence) as DFQATT and SNEGSKA. Germline trimming amounts to 5 bases on V and 7 bases on J, with 7 as the count of junction bases outside the gene matches. The CDR3, from cysteine to phenylalanine, totals 13 residues. CDR3 DNA is the only sequence kept; it has 39 bases, read in frame from the first base.

Lymph node samples came from the axillary draining lymph nodes of breast cancer patients. The chain links TRBV20-1 with TRBJ1-5; 8 central nucleotides agree with TRBD1. The receptor's source is a female donor with breast cancer. Some clones in this sample may be carry-over from other donors' samples. What was sequenced was axillary lymph node tissue. The DNA sequence is TGCAGTGCTCTAGGACAGGGAACCCAGCCCCAGCATTTT. This sequence encodes CSALGQGTQPQHF.